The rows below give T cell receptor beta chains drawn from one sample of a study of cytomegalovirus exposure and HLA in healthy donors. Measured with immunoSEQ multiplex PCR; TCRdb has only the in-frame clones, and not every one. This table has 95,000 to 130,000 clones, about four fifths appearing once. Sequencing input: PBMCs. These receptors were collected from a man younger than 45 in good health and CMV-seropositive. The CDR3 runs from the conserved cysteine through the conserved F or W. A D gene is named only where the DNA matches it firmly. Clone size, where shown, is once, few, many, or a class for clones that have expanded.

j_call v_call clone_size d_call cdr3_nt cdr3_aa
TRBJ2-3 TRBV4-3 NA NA TGCGCCAGCAGCCAAGGATCGAGCGGATGGGCAGATACGCAGTATTTT CASSQGSSGWADTQYF
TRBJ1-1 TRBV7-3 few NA TGTGCCAGCAGCCAAAGGGGCATGAACACTGAAGCTTTCTTT CASSQRGMNTEAFF
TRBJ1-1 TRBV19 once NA TGTGCCAGTAGGAATTCGGTGACAGGTTCTGAAGCTTTCTTT CASRNSVTGSEAFF
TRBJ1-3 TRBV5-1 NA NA TGCGCCAGCAGCTTGTCAGTGACAGGCACCTCTGGAAACACCATATATTTT CASSLSVTGTSGNTIYF
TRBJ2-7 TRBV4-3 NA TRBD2 TGCGCCAGCAGCCAAGAACGGGAGGTTATCTACGAGCAGTACTTC CASSQEREVIYEQYF
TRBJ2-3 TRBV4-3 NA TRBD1 TGCGCCAGCAGCCTGACATTGACAGGGGGCGCGACAGATACGCAGTATTTT CASSLTLTGGATDTQYF
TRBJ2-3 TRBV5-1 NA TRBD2 TGCGCCAGCAGCTCCGGACTAGCGGACACAGATACGCAGTATTTT CASSSGLADTDTQYF
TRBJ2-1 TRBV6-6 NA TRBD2 TGTGCCAGCAGTAACTCTCCAGCGGGGGTCAGGAATGAGCAGTTCTTC CASSNSPAGVRNEQFF
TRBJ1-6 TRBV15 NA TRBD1 TGTGCCACCAGCAGAGGGGGACAGGGGGACTCACCCCTCCACTTT CATSRGGQGDSPLHF
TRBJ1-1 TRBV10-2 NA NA TGCGCCAGCAGAGTGTATCGGGGGTCGCAGAACACTGAAGCTTTCTTT CASRVYRGSQNTEAFF
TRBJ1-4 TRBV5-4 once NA TGTGCCAGCAGCTTCTACAGGTCTGGGGAAAAACTGTTTTTT CASSFYRSGEKLFF
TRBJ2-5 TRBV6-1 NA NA TGTGCCAGCAGTGCGGGCCCGGGAGCGGGAGAGACCCAGTACTTC CASSAGPGAGETQYF
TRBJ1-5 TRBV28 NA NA TGTGCCAGCAGTTACCGGGATCAAGGCGATCAGCCCCAGCATTTT CASSYRDQGDQPQHF
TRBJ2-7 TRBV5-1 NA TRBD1 TGCGCCAGCAGCTCGGGACAGGGGGCATCCCACGAGCAGTACTTC CASSSGQGASHEQYF
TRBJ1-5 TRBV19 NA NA TGTGCCAGCATGGACTGGGGCGGGGGGGGAAATCAGCCCCAGCATTTT CASMDWGGGGNQPQHF
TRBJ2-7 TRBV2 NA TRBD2 TGTGCCAGCAGTGAAGCGACTAGCGGGAGAGTCCACGAGCAGTACTTC CASSEATSGRVHEQYF